This TCR beta chain was recovered during a study of somatic mutations in cytotoxic T cells in rheumatoid arthritis. Study results and caveats: About an eighth of the 65 patients had a largest CD8+ clone above 20% of CD8+ cells.

The protocol was immunoSEQ multiplex PCR, while the TCRdb copy is restricted to in-frame clones and leaves out a portion. The sample holds around 23,000 clones; roughly 74% are singletons and the top ten take approximately 10%. CDR3 length: 16 amino acids. CDR1 is WSHSY, CDR2 SAAADI, per germline. Trimming pared 3 bases from V and 0 bases from J, leaving 12 bases between. Concerning this clone: The antigen is unknown.

The TCR comes from a woman between 18 and 29 years old in good health. The V call is TRBV10-2, the J call TRBJ2-1, with D hard to call. Sequences were obtained from CD8+ T cells sorted from blood. CDR3 nucleotide sequence: TGCGCCAGCAGTGATAGTGGCATAGGCTCCTACAATGAGCAGTTCTTC. It translates to CASSDSGIGSYNEQFF.